The clone carrying this T cell receptor beta chain was picked up many times. Here immunoSEQ multiplex PCR was the method, and the copy in TCRdb shows in-frame clones only, minus some. The table records around 110,000 clones, approximately 90% of them present only once. The V gene's germline CDR1 is ENHRY and CDR2 SYGVKD. V lost 6 bases, J lost 6 bases, and 4 bases stayed unmatched. The CDR3 runs 12 residues. The sample originates from a study of T cell clones after liver transplantation. V gene TRBV10-3 combines with J gene TRBJ2-7; 8 bases align to TRBD2. The input for sequencing was CD4+ T cells from blood, taken 12 months after liver transplant. The TCR comes from a human patient who received a liver transplant. The graft donor may have given rise to some T cells. CDR3 protein: CAIRREGGEQYF. The CDR3 nucleotides read TGTGCCATCAGACGGGAGGGGGGCGAGCAGTACTTC.